The next 28 T cell receptor beta chains were all read from a single sample in a study of Graves' ophthalmopathy and Graves' hyperthyroidism. Beta-chain TCR CDR3 regions were amplified from RNA transcripts. RT-PCR with HTBI primers came first, then second-round multiplex PCR. TCRdb recomputed calls from the multiplex PCR reads with MiXCR, one row per CDR3 protein. This table holds about 39,000 distinct CDR3 sequences, roughly 52% found once. The specimen sequenced was peripheral blood. The receptor source for this set is an adult woman with stable Graves' hyperthyroidism.

At least ten counts were recorded for this clonotype. The chain joins TRBV6-5 to TRBJ2-5; either TRBD1 or TRBD2 may supply D (6 bases each). Germline assignment: CDR1 MNHEY and CDR2 SVGAGI. The CDR3 totals 16 residues. V was cut by 6 bases and J by 3 bases, with 20 bases left in between. The CDR3 spells CASSRGQGPGEETQYF. CDR3 nucleotides: TGTGCCAGCAGCCGGGGGCAAGGCCCGGGAGAAGAGACCCAGTACTTC.

The chain links TRBV15 to TRBJ1-1; TRBD1 aligns across 7 bases. Germline lookup yields CDR1 LNHNV and CDR2 YYDKDF (reference sequence). Losses at the gene ends were 2 bases for V and 0 bases for J; bases not matched to a gene: 3. The CDR3 consists of 15 residues. CDR3 sequence: CATSRPDRLNTEAFF. Here the CDR3 DNA reads TGTGCCACCAGCAGACCGGACAGGTTGAACACTGAAGCTTTCTTT.

The rearrangement joins TRBV7-2 to TRBJ1-6; no clear D gene. Germline CDR1 is SGHTA and CDR2 is FQGNSA. The CDR3 has 15 residues. V was clipped by 1 base and J by 4 bases, with 8 bases between them. CDR3 in DNA: TGTGCCAGCAGCTTAGTTAGGGAGTATAATTCACCCCTCCACTTT. Protein product: CASSLVREYNSPLHF.

By sample fraction, this clonotype is medium-sized. V gene TRBV20-1 combines with J gene TRBJ1-2; 7 bases align to TRBD1. V gave up 4 bases and J gave up 7 bases; unmatched junction bases: 6. This CDR3 has 12 amino acids. Germline CDR1 DFQATT, CDR2 SNEGSKA (reference sequence). CDR3 residues: CSAIGGLGGYTF. Written as DNA, the CDR3 is TGCAGTGCTATAGGGGGCTTGGGTGGCTACACCTTC.

This clonotype came up many times. The rearrangement joins TRBV11-1 to TRBJ2-5; TRBD2 agrees at 9 bases. Germline V gives CDR1 SGHAT, CDR2 FQDESV (reference sequence). This CDR3 region has 15 residues. The trim removed 5 bases at V and 4 bases at J, leaving 8 bases unmatched. The DNA for the CDR3 is TGTGCCAGCAGCCCCGTCCTTAGCGGGAGAGAGACCCAGTACTTC. Its protein is CASSPVLSGRETQYF.

The table lists this clonotype with many counts. The CDR3 carries no conserved terminal phenylalanine or tryptophan, so it likely arises from a read error. The CDR3 DNA reads TGTGCCAGCAGCTTCGGGGACTATGGCTACACCCTC. Amino acids: CASSFGDYGYTL. This chain links TRBV7-9 with TRBJ1-2; no clear D gene. This CDR3 comprises 12 residues. The V and J ends lost 3 bases and 3 bases respectively, with 5 bases between them. The germline gives CDR1 SEHNR, CDR2 FQNEAQ (reference sequence).

The chain combines TRBV20-1 with TRBJ1-2; 9 nucleotides match TRBD1. J was trimmed by 8 bases and V by 3 bases; bases with no gene match: 4. This CDR3 is 12 amino acids long. CDR1 and CDR2 (germline): DFQATT, SNEGSKA (reference sequence). CDR3 sequence (DNA): TGCAGTGCTAGTCGGACAGGGGCCGGCTACACCTTC. It specifies CSASRTGAGYTF.

This clonotype was seen at least ten times. CDR3 region: CASSQVSPRCTEAFF. DNA for the CDR3: TGCGCCAGCAGCCAAGTCTCCCCGAGATGCACTGAAGCTTTCTTT. V gene TRBV4-1 combines with J gene TRBJ1-1; D is ambiguous. Germline CDR1 MGHRA, CDR2 YSYEKL. V lost 1 base and J 4 bases, leaving 13 bases between the germline ends. This CDR3 spans 15 amino acids.

This clonotype has a count of ten or more. This rearrangement joins TRBV19 to TRBJ2-5, with 8 bases matching TRBD2. Germline-derived CDR1 and CDR2 are LNHDA and SQIVND (reference sequence). This CDR3 comprises 16 residues. The junction had 8 bases not matched to a gene; V was cut back by 5 bases and J by 0 bases. The DNA for the CDR3 is TGTGCCAGTAGTTCCCGACTAGCGAGGTACCAAGAGACCCAGTACTTC. It yields the protein CASSSRLARYQETQYF.

This rearrangement joins TRBV6-1 to TRBJ1-2; possibly TRBD1 for D (6 bases). Germline V gene lookup returns CDR1 MNHNS and CDR2 SASEGT. V was pared by 3 bases and J by 7 bases, with 6 bases between. The CDR3 is 11 residues long. CDR3 region: CASSDRGGYTF. For the CDR3, the DNA is TGTGCCAGCAGTGACAGGGGTGGCTACACCTTC.

V is TRBV10-3 and J is TRBJ1-6; 7 bases align to TRBD1. The ends lost 0 bases at V and 18 bases at J; junction bases unmatched: 8. The CDR3 has 13 amino acids. Germline V gene data show CDR1 as ENHRY and CDR2 as SYGVKD. CDR3 coding DNA: TGTGCCATCAGTGAGTCGAAGGGGGCATTACCCCACTTT. Its protein product is CAISESKGALPHF.

V usage is TRBV20-1 and J usage is TRBJ2-7; a weak D match, TRBD1 (6 bases). Germline V gene data show CDR1 as DFQATT and CDR2 as SNEGSKA (reference sequence). The CDR3 runs to 11 residues. V lost 2 bases, J lost 5 bases, and 7 bases lay in between. For the CDR3, the DNA is TGCAGTGCTAGACAGGGGAACGAGCAGTACTTC. Translated: CSARQGNEQYF.

This chain links TRBV12-3 or TRBV12-4 with TRBJ2-7, with TRBD1 identical over 7 bases. The V gene end was trimmed by 8 bases and the J gene end by 5 bases; junction bases not matched to a gene: 12. This CDR3 contains 14 residues. CDR3 loop: CASPGTESYHEQYF. CDR3 in DNA: TGTGCCAGCCCCGGGACAGAATCTTACCACGAGCAGTACTTC.

This clonotype was recorded many times. V usage is TRBV6-1 and J usage is TRBJ2-3; no clear D gene. The CDR3 runs to 14 residues. CDR1 and CDR2 from the germline V gene are MNHNS and SASEGT. Trimming took 4 bases from V and 0 from J, leaving 8 bases between them. The CDR3 DNA is TGTGCCAGCAGTGTAGACCCTAGCACAGATACGCAGTATTTT. It yields the protein CASSVDPSTDTQYF.

This clonotype was counted ten times or more. The chain has TRBV15 and TRBJ2-3; 7 bases line up with TRBD2. J gave up 2 bases and V 7 bases, and 9 bases lay outside the gene matches. Germline CDR1 is LNHNV and CDR2 is YYDKDF (reference sequence). The CDR3 totals 15 residues. CDR3 nucleotides: TGTGCCACCAACACCCTAGCGGAGTACACAGATACGCAGTATTTT. This encodes CATNTLAEYTDTQYF.

Comments on this clonotype: One end of the junction does not line up with germline, which may come from a read error. The chain has TRBV19 and TRBJ1-1; D uncertain. Per germline, CDR1 LNHDA and CDR2 SQIVND (reference sequence). CDR3 size: 14 residues. CDR3 loop: CASSVGGSKTEAPF. The DNA for the CDR3 is TGTGCCAGTAGTGTCGGCGGCAGCAAGACTGAAGCTCCCTTT.

The chain carries TRBV29-1 and TRBJ1-1, with a tentative D call TRBD1 (5 bases). The CDR3 contains 11 residues. V shed 1 base and J shed 12 bases, with 12 bases lying between them. Germline CDR1 is SQVTM and CDR2 is ANQGSEA. The CDR3 spells CSVEGGRETFF. The CDR3 bases are TGCAGCGTTGAAGGGGGCAGGGAAACTTTCTTT.

V is TRBV20-1 and J is TRBJ1-2, with 9 bases matching TRBD1. The CDR3 extends over 16 amino acids. CDR1 is DFQATT and CDR2 is SNEGSKA in the germline V gene (reference sequence). The V segment lost 3 bases and the J segment 2 bases; nucleotides outside the gene matches: 10. The CDR3 loop is CSASMGGQGVNYGYTF. The CDR3 DNA is TGCAGTGCTAGTATGGGGGGACAGGGTGTCAACTATGGCTACACCTTC.

This clonotype has ten or more counts. This chain uses TRBV30 with TRBJ2-7; 9 bases are a match to TRBD1. J was trimmed by 1 base and V by 2 bases; bases with no gene match: 3. The germline V gene encodes CDR1 GTSNPN and CDR2 SVGIG (reference sequence). The CDR3 consists of 14 residues. CDR3 nucleotides: TGTGCCTGGAGTTCCGGGACAGGGTCCTACGAGCAGTACTTC. Translating it yields CAWSSGTGSYEQYF.

This clonotype was picked up many times. The chain recombines TRBV5-8 with TRBJ2-7; the D is unclear. Deletions cut 3 bases from V and 0 bases from J, with 4 bases between. Germline V gene data show CDR1 as SGHTS and CDR2 as YDEGEE. The CDR3 runs 12 residues. For the CDR3, the DNA is TGTGCCAGCAGCTACGACTCCTACGAGCAGTACTTC. Amino acid sequence: CASSYDSYEQYF.

The chain couples TRBV7-8 to TRBJ2-7, with a possible D match to TRBD1 (7 bases). The CDR3 length is 15 residues. Germline CDR1 SGHVS, CDR2 FQNEAQ. V lost 1 base and J 1 base, leaving 11 bases between the germline ends. This CDR3 reads CASSLGAGQSYEQYF. Written as DNA, the CDR3 is TGTGCCAGCAGCTTAGGGGCGGGACAGTCCTACGAGCAGTACTTC. Drawing the rest from reference TRBV7-8 and TRBJ2-7, the complete variable domain is GAGVSQSPRYKVAKRGQDVALRCDPISGHVSLFWYQQALGQGPEFLTYFQNEAQLDKSGLPSDRFFAERPEGSVSTLKIQRTQQEDSAVYLCASSLGAGQSYEQYFGPGTRLTVT.

This clonotype was observed a handful of times. The junction shows a germline mismatch at one end, possibly a read error. V and J are TRBV27 and TRBJ1-4, with a weak D call TRBD1 (6 bases). The germline gives CDR1 MNHEY, CDR2 SMNVEV (reference sequence). The CDR3 covers 15 residues. CDR3 DNA sequence: TGTGCCAGCAGTCGAGGAGGGACATCTAATGAAAGACTGTTTTTT. Translation gives CASSRGGTSNERLFF.

The rearrangement joins TRBV19 to TRBJ2-6, with 8 bases aligning to TRBD1. Per the germline V gene, CDR1 is LNHDA and CDR2 is SQIVND (reference sequence). V lost 3 bases to trimming and J lost 2 bases; unmatched junction nucleotides: 12. There are 19 residues in the CDR3. The CDR3 sequence: CASSIGRTGLNAGANVLTF. DNA for the CDR3: TGTGCCAGTAGTATCGGCCGGACAGGGTTGAACGCTGGGGCCAACGTCCTGACTTTC.

By proportion, this clonotype is medium-sized (0.01 to 0.1%). This rearrangement joins TRBV10-3 to TRBJ1-5, with TRBD1 identical over 8 bases. Germline-derived CDR1 and CDR2 are ENHRY and SYGVKD. The ends lost 5 bases at V and 5 bases at J; junction bases unmatched: 5. This CDR3 contains 14 residues. The CDR3 here is CAISPGGVDQPQHF. The CDR3 bases are TGTGCCATCAGTCCAGGGGGCGTCGATCAGCCCCAGCATTTT.

As to this clonotype: A junction end diverges from the germline sequence, so it may reflect a read error. The chain is built from TRBV7-3 and TRBJ2-5; 8 nucleotides line up with TRBD1. Germline V gene data show CDR1 as SGHTA and CDR2 as FQGTGA. CDR3 length equals 15 residues. CDR3 region: CASSFTGGIGEAQYF. As DNA, the CDR3 is TGTGCCAGCAGCTTTACAGGGGGTATTGGAGAGGCCCAGTACTTC.

This clonotype was counted ten times or more. J is TRBJ1-1 and V is TRBV30; no definite D call. CDR1 and CDR2 (germline): GTSNPN, SVGIG (reference sequence). V was clipped by 3 bases and J by 3 bases, with 8 bases between them. CDR3 length: 12 residues. The CDR3 nucleotides are TGTGCCTGGAGCTCCATGGACACTGAAGCTTTCTTT. Translation: CAWSSMDTEAFF. The full variable domain, with the rest looked up from reference TRBV30 and TRBJ1-1, is SQTIHQWPATLVQPVGSPLSLECTVEGTSNPNLYWYRQAAGRGLQLLFYSVGIGQISSEVPQNLSASRPQDRQFILSSKKLLLSDSGFYLCAWSSMDTEAFFGQGTRLTVV.

The V and J genes are TRBV5-1 and TRBJ1-1, with D possibly TRBD1 on 5 matching bases. This CDR3 spans 14 amino acids. Per the germline V gene, CDR1 is SGHRS and CDR2 is YFSETQ. The V end was cut by 4 bases, the J end by 1 base, with 11 bases between. CDR3 DNA sequence: TGCGCCAGCAGCCCAGCCGACAGGAACACTGAAGCTTTCTTT. Its translation is CASSPADRNTEAFF.

This clonotype was counted many times. The chain employs TRBV12-3 or TRBV12-4 and TRBJ2-7; 10 bases fit TRBD2. The length of the CDR3 is 16 residues. V lost 4 bases, J lost 7 bases, and 13 bases stayed unmatched. The CDR3 sequence: CASSWGKREGLGEQYF. The CDR3 DNA follows: TGTGCCAGCAGTTGGGGGAAGCGGGAGGGCCTCGGGGAGCAGTACTTC.